This T cell receptor beta chain was captured by sequencing in a study of blood T cell repertoires in COVID-19. Overall study context: Researchers got acute and convalescent COVID-19 samples from the United States, Italy and Spain. PBMCs, B-cell-depleted T cells, or T cells provided the cDNA or gDNA that made up the material.

V lost 5 bases and J lost 5, with 12 bases in between. Germline V lookup: CDR1 SEHNR, CDR2 FQNEAQ (reference sequence). The CDR3 spans 14 residues. As handled by the study authors: Reference gene primer amplification gave nucleated cell count estimates. Repertoires were generated with immunoSEQ multiplex PCR, while TCRdb's copy carries only in-frame clones and drops some. The V and J calls and clone size were taken over from that table, and D and trimming were inferred from the DNA. The profile shows 110,000 or so clones, over 60% of them singletons. The rearrangement joins TRBV7-9 to TRBJ2-2; weak D call: TRBD1 (5 bases). This sequence was found in a human donor in a cohort sampled during active or convalescent COVID-19. Source material: peripheral blood. CDR3 amino acids: CASSINQGTGELFF. DNA of the CDR3: TGTGCCAGCAGCATAAACCAGGGAACCGGGGAGCTGTTTTTT.